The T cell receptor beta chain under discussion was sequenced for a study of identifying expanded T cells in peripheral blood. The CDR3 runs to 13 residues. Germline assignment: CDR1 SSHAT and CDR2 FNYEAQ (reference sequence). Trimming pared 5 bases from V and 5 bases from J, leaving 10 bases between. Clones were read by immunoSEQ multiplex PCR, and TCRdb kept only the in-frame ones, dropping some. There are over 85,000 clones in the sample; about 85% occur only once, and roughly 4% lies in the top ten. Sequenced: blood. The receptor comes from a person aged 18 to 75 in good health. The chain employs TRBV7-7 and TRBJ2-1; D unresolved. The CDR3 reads CASSRGPDNEQFF. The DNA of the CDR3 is TGTGCCAGCAGCCGCGGACCCGACAATGAGCAGTTCTTC.